The 27 T cell receptor beta chains listed next were all sequenced from one sample in a study of T cells after posttransplantation cyclophosphamide. Sequenced by immunoSEQ multiplex PCR; TCRdb stores in-frame clones only, minus some. The sample lists some 61,000 clones; around 95% were seen once. Sequenced sample: PBMCs. All receptors derive from a woman between 25 and 40 years old in good health and a related stem cell transplant donor.

A single count supports this clone. CDR3 nucleotides: TGCGCCAGCAAGCCCCTTAGCTCTGGAAACACCATATATTTT. Translated, it gives CASKPLSSGNTIYF. The V call is TRBV4-1, the J call TRBJ1-3; D is undetermined. Per the germline V gene, CDR1 is MGHRA and CDR2 is YSYEKL. This CDR3 spans 14 amino acids. V was cut by 7 bases and J by 0 bases, with 10 bases left in between.

The chain is built from TRBV7-9 and TRBJ1-1, with 7 bases that match TRBD1. This CDR3 region has 16 residues. Per germline, CDR1 SEHNR and CDR2 FQNEAQ (reference sequence). V shed 8 bases, J shed 7 bases, and the junction held 19 bases outside the gene matches. The CDR3 DNA follows: TGTGCCAGCCTACATTTCGGGGAACGGGACAGAAATGAAGCTTTCTTT. This encodes CASLHFGERDRNEAFF.

The chain combines TRBV14 with TRBJ1-1; unclear D gene. Germline values: CDR1 SGHDN, CDR2 FVKESK. This CDR3 contains 13 residues. The V end was cut by 3 bases, the J end by 2 bases, with 7 bases between. The CDR3 reads CASSQGINTEAFF. The CDR3, as DNA: TGTGCCAGCAGCCAGGGGATTAACACTGAAGCTTTCTTT.

This chain uses TRBV5-1 with TRBJ2-3; TRBD1 is a possible D gene (5 bases). CDR1 is SGHRS, CDR2 YFSETQ, per germline. Trimming stripped 0 bases from V and 6 bases from J, with 14 bases between. The CDR3 loop spans 15 amino acids. The CDR3 here is CASSLDRGELDTQYF. CDR3 nucleotides: TGCGCCAGCAGCTTGGATAGGGGTGAGTTGGATACGCAGTATTTT. Full variable domain (outside the CDR3, taken from reference TRBV5-1 and TRBJ2-3): KAGVTQTPRYLIKTRGQQVTLSCSPISGHRSVSWYQQTPGQGLQFLFEYFSETQRNKGNFPGRFSGRQFSNSRSEMNVSTLELGDSALYLCASSLDRGELDTQYFGPGTRLTVL.

The J gene is TRBJ2-2, the V gene TRBV18; D is undetermined. CDR3 size: 17 residues. V shed 3 bases and J shed 6 bases, with 20 bases lying between them. The germline V gene has CDR1 KGHSH and CDR2 LQKENI. The chain's CDR3 is CASSPEVRVAVPGELFF. CDR3 DNA: TGTGCCAGCTCACCTGAAGTACGTGTCGCGGTTCCCGGGGAGCTGTTTTTT.

This sequence joins TRBV19 and TRBJ1-3, with 7 positions matching TRBD1. The V segment lost 5 bases and the J segment 0 bases; nucleotides outside the gene matches: 10. Germline CDR1 LNHDA, CDR2 SQIVND (reference sequence). The CDR3 covers 17 residues. CDR3 DNA sequence: TGTGCCAGTAGTCCAGGCAGGGGGACAAGCTCTGGAAACACCATATATTTT. It is translated as CASSPGRGTSSGNTIYF. Full variable domain (rest looked up from reference TRBV19 and TRBJ1-3): DGGITQSPKYLFRKEGQNVTLSCEQNLNHDAMYWYRQDPGQGLRLIYYSQIVNDFQKGDIAEGYSVSREKKESFPLTVTSAQKNPTAFYLCASSPGRGTSSGNTIYFGEGSWLTVV.

The V gene is TRBV7-2, the J gene TRBJ2-4; 8 nucleotides line up with TRBD2. The V and J ends lost 5 bases and 5 bases, in that order; junction bases with no gene match: 11. The V gene's germline CDR1 is SGHTA and CDR2 FQGNSA. This CDR3 is 16 amino acids long. The chain's CDR3 is CASSRLGGGMENIQYF. The CDR3 DNA reads TGTGCCAGCAGCCGTCTCGGGGGGGGTATGGAAAACATTCAGTACTTC. Looking up the rest from reference TRBV7-2 and TRBJ2-4 gives the full variable domain: GAGVSQSPSNKVTEKGKDVELRCDPISGHTALYWYRQSLGQGLEFLIYFQGNSAPDKSGLPSDRFSAERTGGSVSTLTIQRTQQEDSAVYLCASSRLGGGMENIQYFGAGTRLSVL.

This chain connects TRBV29-1 to TRBJ1-1; 7 bases map to TRBD1. There are 15 residues in the CDR3. The V gene end was trimmed by 1 base and the J gene end by 1 base; junction bases not matched to a gene: 6. Per the germline V gene, CDR1 is SQVTM and CDR2 is ANQGSEA. CDR3 loop: CSVEGHRGSNTEAFF. CDR3 DNA: TGCAGCGTTGAAGGTCACAGGGGATCGAACACTGAAGCTTTCTTT.

The rearrangement links TRBV7-2 to TRBJ2-1; TRBD2 matches at 8 bases. Germline V gene lookup returns CDR1 SGHTA and CDR2 FQGNSA. The CDR3 extends over 15 amino acids. V lost 2 bases, J lost 3 bases, and 3 bases stayed unmatched. In DNA, the CDR3 is TGTGCCAGCAGCTTAAACGGGGGGGGCTACAATGAGCAGTTCTTC. Residues: CASSLNGGGYNEQFF.

This clone was observed once. The chain uses TRBV2 and TRBJ1-3; D may be TRBD1 (5 bases). Per germline, CDR1 SNHLY and CDR2 FYNNEI. This CDR3 is built from 19 residues. The V and J ends lost 3 bases and 0 bases respectively, with 21 bases between them. Written as DNA, the CDR3 is TGTGCCAGCAGTGATATCCCCCACTCTGACAGCGCCTCTGGAAACACCATATATTTT. Protein: CASSDIPHSDSASGNTIYF.

The rearrangement links TRBV2 to TRBJ1-4; D might be TRBD1 (5 bases). This CDR3 has 13 amino acids. Germline CDR1 SNHLY, CDR2 FYNNEI. V was trimmed by 6 bases and J by 14 bases, leaving 19 bases between them. The CDR3 nucleotides are TGTGCCAGCAGGCAGGGCGGCTCCGGGTGGCTGTTTTTT. Its protein product is CASRQGGSGWLFF.

The V call is TRBV27, the J call TRBJ2-1; 9 bases are a match to TRBD1. The germline V gene has CDR1 MNHEY and CDR2 SMNVEV (reference sequence). After removal of 5 bases from V and 6 bases from J, the junction contained 8 bases not matched to a gene. This CDR3 is 15 amino acids long. The CDR3 region has the DNA TGTGCCAGCAGTCCGGACGGGACAGGGTTCAATGAGCAGTTCTTC. It is translated as CASSPDGTGFNEQFF.

The rearrangement joins TRBV11-3 to TRBJ2-2; D tentatively fits TRBD1 or TRBD2 (6 bases each). This CDR3 region has 16 residues. Trimming took 1 base from V and 1 from J, leaving 10 bases between them. Germline V CDR1 and CDR2: SGHNT, YENEEA. In nucleotides, the CDR3 is TGTGCCAGCAGCTTAGGGGGGGCGGGGAACACCGGGGAGCTGTTTTTT. Translating gives CASSLGGAGNTGELFF.

The chain carries TRBV6-6 and TRBJ2-2; the D gene is possibly TRBD2 (5 bases). CDR1 and CDR2 (germline): MNHNY, SVGAGI (reference sequence). Deletions cut 6 bases from V and 1 base from J, with 9 bases between. The CDR3 contains 14 residues. CDR3 amino acids: CASREEGNTGELFF. The CDR3 DNA reads TGTGCCAGCAGGGAAGAGGGGAACACCGGGGAGCTGTTTTTT.

The genes are TRBV5-1 and TRBJ2-5; D assignment may be TRBD1 or TRBD2 (6 bases each). The CDR3 runs to 17 residues. Trimming removed 4 bases at V and 1 base at J, with 20 bases between. Germline CDR1 is SGHRS and CDR2 is YFSETQ. The DNA of the CDR3 is TGCGCCAGCAGCCCCGGTCGGAGGGGGACTTTCCAAGAGACCCAGTACTTC. Its protein product is CASSPGRRGTFQETQYF. Full variable domain (remainder filled in from reference TRBV5-1 and TRBJ2-5): KAGVTQTPRYLIKTRGQQVTLSCSPISGHRSVSWYQQTPGQGLQFLFEYFSETQRNKGNFPGRFSGRQFSNSRSEMNVSTLELGDSALYLCASSPGRRGTFQETQYFGPGTRLLVL.

V is TRBV7-2 and J is TRBJ2-7, with a tentative D call TRBD2 (6 bases). CDR1 is SGHTA and CDR2 is FQGNSA in the germline V gene. The V end was cut by 1 base, the J end by 2 bases, with 9 bases between. The CDR3 spans 14 residues. The CDR3 loop is CASSLDGGTYEQYF. The CDR3 region has the DNA TGTGCCAGCAGCTTAGATGGCGGGACCTACGAGCAGTACTTC.

Of note for this clone: The same CDR3 is also encoded by other DNA sequences in this sample. The chain joins TRBV30 to TRBJ1-1, with a possible D match to TRBD1 (6 bases). The CDR3 consists of 13 residues. CDR1 is GTSNPN and CDR2 is SVGIG in the germline V gene (reference sequence). V lost 1 base, J lost 1 base, and 7 bases lay in between. The CDR3 DNA sequence: TGTGCCTGGAGTGCGACAGGGAACACTGAAGCTTTCTTT. It encodes CAWSATGNTEAFF. The entire variable domain, with the rest obtained from reference TRBV30 and TRBJ1-1, is as follows: SQTIHQWPATLVQPVGSPLSLECTVEGTSNPNLYWYRQAAGRGLQLLFYSVGIGQISSEVPQNLSASRPQDRQFILSSKKLLLSDSGFYLCAWSATGNTEAFFGQGTRLTVV.

The rearrangement uses TRBV5-6 and TRBJ1-2, with TRBD1 identical over 7 bases. This CDR3 is built from 14 residues. Germline values: CDR1 SGHDT, CDR2 YYEEEE. With V trimmed by 0 bases and J by 5 bases, 4 bases remained unmatched. DNA of the CDR3: TGTGCCAGCAGCTTGGACAGGGGACTGTATGGCTACACCTTC. Translating it yields CASSLDRGLYGYTF.

This chain joins TRBV7-2 and TRBJ1-2; TRBD1 matches 7 bases. V lost 5 bases, J lost 4 bases, and 7 bases stayed unmatched. Germline lookup yields CDR1 SGHTA and CDR2 FQGNSA. The CDR3 has 14 amino acids. This CDR3 reads CASSPTRDSYGYTF. CDR3 nucleotides: TGTGCCAGCAGCCCTACCCGGGACAGCTATGGCTACACCTTC. Using reference TRBV7-2 and TRBJ1-2 for the parts outside the CDR3, the full variable domain is GAGVSQSPSNKVTEKGKDVELRCDPISGHTALYWYRQSLGQGLEFLIYFQGNSAPDKSGLPSDRFSAERTGGSVSTLTIQRTQQEDSAVYLCASSPTRDSYGYTFGSGTRLTVV.

The genes are TRBV28 and TRBJ2-2; the D is unclear. V lost 5 bases and J lost 5, with 9 bases in between. The CDR3 spans 13 residues. Germline-derived CDR1 and CDR2 are MDHEN and SYDVKM. The CDR3 DNA reads TGTGCCAGCAGTCCCCAGGCTACCGGGGAGCTGTTTTTT. It encodes CASSPQATGELFF.

V gene TRBV27 combines with J gene TRBJ1-1, with 9 bases lining up with TRBD1. Trimming at V came to 4 bases and at J to 1 base, leaving 7 bases not matched to a gene. This CDR3 spans 16 amino acids. Germline V lookup: CDR1 MNHEY, CDR2 SMNVEV (reference sequence). The DNA for the CDR3 is TGTGCCAGCAGTTATTACAGGGGGCGCGGGAACACTGAAGCTTTCTTT. Its protein product is CASSYYRGRGNTEAFF.

This clone was observed once. The chain uses TRBV7-6 and TRBJ1-1; D gene ambiguous. The CDR3 contains 14 residues. The ends were cut back, 2 bases at V and 0 bases at J, with 7 bases in the middle. Looked up from germline, CDR1 is SGHVS and CDR2 is FNYEAQ. The DNA of the CDR3 is TGTGCCAGCAGCTTACGAGGACTGAACACTGAAGCTTTCTTT. Translated: CASSLRGLNTEAFF. Supplemented by reference TRBV7-6 and TRBJ1-1, the full variable domain reads GAGVSQSPRYKVTKRGQDVALRCDPISGHVSLYWYRQALGQGPEFLTYFNYEAQQDKSGLPNDRFSAERPEGSISTLTIQRTEQRDSAMYRCASSLRGLNTEAFFGQGTRLTVV.

J is TRBJ2-5 and V is TRBV25-1, with 10 positions matching TRBD1. Germline trimming cut 4 bases from V and 5 bases from J; bases unmatched to any gene: 1. This CDR3 contains 13 residues. Germline V gene data show CDR1 as MGHDK and CDR2 as SYGVNS. The CDR3 region has the DNA TGTGCCAGCAGTGTGGACAGGGGGGAGACCCAGTACTTC. This gives the protein CASSVDRGETQYF.

This chain uses TRBV27 with TRBJ1-6, with D perhaps TRBD1 (6 bases). The CDR3 totals 16 residues. The V and J ends lost 2 bases and 7 bases respectively, with 15 bases between them. Germline lookup yields CDR1 MNHEY and CDR2 SMNVEV (reference sequence). The CDR3 loop is CASSLNGQGRNSPLHF. The CDR3 DNA reads as TGTGCCAGCAGTTTAAACGGTCAGGGGAGAAATTCACCCCTCCACTTT.

Ten or more counts support this clone. The rearrangement links TRBV19 to TRBJ1-1; no clear D gene. Germline CDR1 is LNHDA and CDR2 is SQIVND (reference sequence). This CDR3 has 14 amino acids. Trimming took off 3 bases at V and 0 bases at J, with 8 bases between the two ends. This chain's CDR3 is CASSISAMNTEAFF. In DNA form, the CDR3 reads TGTGCCAGTAGTATCTCAGCTATGAACACTGAAGCTTTCTTT.

The chain couples TRBV7-9 to TRBJ1-2, with 8 nucleotides matching TRBD1. V was pared by 5 bases and J by 4 bases, with 9 bases of the junction left unmatched. The CDR3 length is 15 residues. Germline V gene data show CDR1 as SEHNR and CDR2 as FQNEAQ (reference sequence). The CDR3 reads CASSPRTGMVYGYTF. CDR3 DNA sequence: TGTGCCAGCAGCCCACGGACAGGGATGGTCTATGGCTACACCTTC.

This clone was counted once. The chain has TRBV11-2 and TRBJ2-2, with D hard to call. The germline CDR1 and CDR2 sequences are SGHAT and FQNNGV. The CDR3 extends over 14 amino acids. The germline V and J ends were trimmed by 0 bases and 6 bases, with 8 bases remaining between them. The CDR3 reads CASSLDGLPGELFF. In DNA, the CDR3 is TGTGCCAGCAGCTTAGATGGCCTCCCCGGGGAGCTGTTTTTT.